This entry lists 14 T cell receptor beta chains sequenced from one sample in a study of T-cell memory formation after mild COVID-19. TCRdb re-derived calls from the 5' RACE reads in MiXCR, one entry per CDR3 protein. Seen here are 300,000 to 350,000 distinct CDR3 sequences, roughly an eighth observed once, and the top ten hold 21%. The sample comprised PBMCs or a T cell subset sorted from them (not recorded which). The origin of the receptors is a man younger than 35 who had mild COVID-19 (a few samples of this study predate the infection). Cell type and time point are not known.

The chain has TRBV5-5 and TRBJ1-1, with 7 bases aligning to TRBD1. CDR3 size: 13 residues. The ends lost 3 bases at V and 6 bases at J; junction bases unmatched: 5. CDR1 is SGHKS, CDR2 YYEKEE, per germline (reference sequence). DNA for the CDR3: TGTGCCAGCAGCTGGAGGGGGCGACCTGAAGCTTTCTTT. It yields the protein CASSWRGRPEAFF.

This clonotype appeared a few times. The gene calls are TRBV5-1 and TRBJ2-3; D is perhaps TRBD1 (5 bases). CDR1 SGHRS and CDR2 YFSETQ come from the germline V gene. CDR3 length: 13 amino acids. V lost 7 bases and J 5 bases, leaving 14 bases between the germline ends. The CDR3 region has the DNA TGCGCCAGCTTCGGTCTAGGGGAAGATACGCAGTATTTT. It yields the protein CASFGLGEDTQYF.

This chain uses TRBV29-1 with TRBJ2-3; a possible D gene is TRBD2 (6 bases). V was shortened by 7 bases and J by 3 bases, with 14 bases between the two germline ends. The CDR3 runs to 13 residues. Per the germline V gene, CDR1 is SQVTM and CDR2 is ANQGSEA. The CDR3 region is CSALGGGTDTQYF. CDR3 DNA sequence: TGCAGCGCCTTGGGGGGAGGAACAGATACGCAGTATTTT.

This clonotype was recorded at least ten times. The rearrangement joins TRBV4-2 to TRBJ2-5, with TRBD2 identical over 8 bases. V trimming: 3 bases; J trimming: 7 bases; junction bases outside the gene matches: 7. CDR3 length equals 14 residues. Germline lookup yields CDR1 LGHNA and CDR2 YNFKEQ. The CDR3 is CASSQKGLDGTQYF. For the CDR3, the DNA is TGTGCCAGCAGCCAGAAGGGACTAGACGGGACCCAGTACTTC.

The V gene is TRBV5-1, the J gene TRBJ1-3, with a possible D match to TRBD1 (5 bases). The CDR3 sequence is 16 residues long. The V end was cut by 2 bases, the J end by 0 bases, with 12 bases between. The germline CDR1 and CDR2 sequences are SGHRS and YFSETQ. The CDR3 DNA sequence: TGCGCCAGCAGCTTACTGGACACCTCCTCTGGAAACACCATATATTTT. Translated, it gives CASSLLDTSSGNTIYF. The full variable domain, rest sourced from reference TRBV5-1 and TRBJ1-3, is KAGVTQTPRYLIKTRGQQVTLSCSPISGHRSVSWYQQTPGQGLQFLFEYFSETQRNKGNFPGRFSGRQFSNSRSEMNVSTLELGDSALYLCASSLLDTSSGNTIYFGEGSWLTVV.

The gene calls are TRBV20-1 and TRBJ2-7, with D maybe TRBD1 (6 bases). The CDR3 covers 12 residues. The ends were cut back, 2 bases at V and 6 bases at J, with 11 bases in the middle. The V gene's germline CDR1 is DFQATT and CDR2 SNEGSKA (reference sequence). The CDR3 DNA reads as TGCAGTGCTAGATCAGGGGCCTCCGAGCAGTACTTC. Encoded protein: CSARSGASEQYF.

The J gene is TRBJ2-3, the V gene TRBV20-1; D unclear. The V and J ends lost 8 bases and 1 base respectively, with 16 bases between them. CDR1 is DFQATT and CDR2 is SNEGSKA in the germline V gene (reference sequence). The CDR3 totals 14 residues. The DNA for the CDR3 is TGCAGTACAGAGACCGGGCGAGGCACAGATACGCAGTATTTT. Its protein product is CSTETGRGTDTQYF.

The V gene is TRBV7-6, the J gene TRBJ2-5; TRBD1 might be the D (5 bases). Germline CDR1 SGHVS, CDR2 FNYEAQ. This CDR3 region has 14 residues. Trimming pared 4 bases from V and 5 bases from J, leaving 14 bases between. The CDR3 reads CASSYQEGAETQYF. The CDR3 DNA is TGTGCCAGCAGCTATCAAGAAGGGGCGGAGACCCAGTACTTC.

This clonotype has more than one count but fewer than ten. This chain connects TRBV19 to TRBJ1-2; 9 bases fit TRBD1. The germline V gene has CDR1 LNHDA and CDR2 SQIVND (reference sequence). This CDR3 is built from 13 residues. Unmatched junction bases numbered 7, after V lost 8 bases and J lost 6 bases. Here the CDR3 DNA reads TGTGCCAGTCGGGACAGGGAAGTTAATGGCTACACCTTC. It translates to CASRDREVNGYTF.

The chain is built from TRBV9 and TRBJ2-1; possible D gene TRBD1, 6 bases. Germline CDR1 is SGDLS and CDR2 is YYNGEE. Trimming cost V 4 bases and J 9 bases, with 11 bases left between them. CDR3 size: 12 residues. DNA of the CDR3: TGTGCCAGCAGCTCCCTGGGGGCTGAGCAGTTCTTC. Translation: CASSSLGAEQFF.

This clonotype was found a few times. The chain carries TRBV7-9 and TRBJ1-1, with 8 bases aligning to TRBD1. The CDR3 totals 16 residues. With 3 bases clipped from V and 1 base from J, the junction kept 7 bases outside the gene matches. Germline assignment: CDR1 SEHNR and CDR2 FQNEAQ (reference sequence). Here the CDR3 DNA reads TGTGCCAGCAGCTTGGGGGGGACAGGCGAGAACACTGAAGCTTTCTTT. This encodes CASSLGGTGENTEAFF.

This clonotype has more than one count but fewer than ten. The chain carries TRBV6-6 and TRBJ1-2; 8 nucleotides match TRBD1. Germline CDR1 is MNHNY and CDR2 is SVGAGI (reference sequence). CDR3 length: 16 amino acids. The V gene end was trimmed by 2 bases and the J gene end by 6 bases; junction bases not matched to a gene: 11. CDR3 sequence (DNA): TGTGCCAGCAGTTACAGGCAGGGGGCTTTGCGCGATGGCTACACCTTC. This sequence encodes CASSYRQGALRDGYTF.

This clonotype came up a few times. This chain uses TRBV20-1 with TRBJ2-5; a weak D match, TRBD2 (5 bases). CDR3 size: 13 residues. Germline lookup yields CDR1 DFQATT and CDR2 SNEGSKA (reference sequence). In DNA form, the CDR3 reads TGCACCGCTAGGATCCCTGGAGGAGAGACCCAGTACTTC. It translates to CTARIPGGETQYF.

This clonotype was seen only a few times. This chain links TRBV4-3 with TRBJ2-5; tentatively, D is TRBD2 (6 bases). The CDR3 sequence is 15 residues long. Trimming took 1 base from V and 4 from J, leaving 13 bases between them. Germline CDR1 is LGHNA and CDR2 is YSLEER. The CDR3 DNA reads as TGCGCCAGCAGCCAAGGAGGGCTAGCGCGAGAGACCCAGTACTTC. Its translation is CASSQGGLARETQYF.